This T cell receptor beta chain was identified during a study of STAT3 mutations in large granular lymphocyte leukemia. Whole-study context: Roughly half of the longitudinally sequenced T-LGLL patients carried detectable canonical activating STAT3 mutations. Overall study results and limits: Some patients had persisting codominant clonotypes that could mask small clones. Sampling intervals varied between patients and samples. At least one immunodominant TCR beta clonotype appeared in every T-cell large granular lymphocyte leukemia patient.

The method was immunoSEQ multiplex PCR; TCRdb's version includes in-frame clones alone and lacks a portion of them. The data contain a few thousand clones, 46% of them singletons. With respect to this clone: Its matching antigen is unknown.

V trimming: 2 bases; J trimming: 6 bases; junction bases outside the gene matches: 7. The length of the CDR3 is 15 residues. The germline V gene has CDR1 SGHNT and CDR2 YYREEE (reference sequence). This receptor was taken from a woman in her 70s with T-cell large granular lymphocyte leukemia. Some clones in this sample may be carry-over from other donors' samples. The V gene is TRBV5-4, the J gene TRBJ2-7, with TRBD2 matching over 11 bases. The sequenced sample consisted of peripheral blood mononuclear cells. CDR3 loop: CASSFILAGAIEQYF. DNA for the CDR3: TGTGCCAGCAGCTTCATACTAGCGGGAGCGATCGAGCAGTACTTC.